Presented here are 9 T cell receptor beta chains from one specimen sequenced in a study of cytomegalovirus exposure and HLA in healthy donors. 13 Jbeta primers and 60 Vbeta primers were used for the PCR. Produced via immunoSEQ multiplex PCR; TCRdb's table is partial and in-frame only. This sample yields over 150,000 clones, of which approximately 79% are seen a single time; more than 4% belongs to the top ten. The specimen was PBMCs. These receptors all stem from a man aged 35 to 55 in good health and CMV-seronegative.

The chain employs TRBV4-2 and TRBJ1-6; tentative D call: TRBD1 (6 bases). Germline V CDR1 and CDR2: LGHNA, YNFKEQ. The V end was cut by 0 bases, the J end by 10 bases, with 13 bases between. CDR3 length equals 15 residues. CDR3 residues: CASSQDMGAGSPLHF. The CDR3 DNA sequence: TGTGCCAGCAGCCAAGATATGGGGGCTGGGTCACCCCTCCACTTT.

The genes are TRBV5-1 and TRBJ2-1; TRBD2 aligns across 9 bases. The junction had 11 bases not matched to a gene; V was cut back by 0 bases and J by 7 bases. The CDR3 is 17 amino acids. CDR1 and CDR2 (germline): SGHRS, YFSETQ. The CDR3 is CASSLGVAGAEWNEQFF. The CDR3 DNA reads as TGCGCCAGCAGCTTGGGAGTAGCGGGGGCCGAGTGGAATGAGCAGTTCTTC.

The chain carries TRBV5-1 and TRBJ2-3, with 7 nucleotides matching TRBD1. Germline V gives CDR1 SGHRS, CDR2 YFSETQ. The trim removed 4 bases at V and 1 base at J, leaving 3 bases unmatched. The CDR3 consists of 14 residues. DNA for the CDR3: TGCGCCAGCAGCCGAACAGGGGGCACAGATACGCAGTATTTT. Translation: CASSRTGGTDTQYF.

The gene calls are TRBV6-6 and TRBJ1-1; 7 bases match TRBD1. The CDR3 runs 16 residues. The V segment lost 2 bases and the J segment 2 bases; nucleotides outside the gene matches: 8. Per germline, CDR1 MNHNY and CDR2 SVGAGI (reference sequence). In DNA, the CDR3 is TGTGCCAGCAGTTACACTACACAGGGGAGCAACACTGAAGCTTTCTTT. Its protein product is CASSYTTQGSNTEAFF.

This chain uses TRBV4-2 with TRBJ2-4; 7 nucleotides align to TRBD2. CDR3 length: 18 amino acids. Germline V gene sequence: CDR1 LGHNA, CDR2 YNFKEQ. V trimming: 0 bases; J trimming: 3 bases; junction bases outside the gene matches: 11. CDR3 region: CASSQDPPLADNKNIQYF. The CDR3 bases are TGTGCCAGCAGCCAAGATCCCCCCCTAGCGGACAACAAAAACATTCAGTACTTC.

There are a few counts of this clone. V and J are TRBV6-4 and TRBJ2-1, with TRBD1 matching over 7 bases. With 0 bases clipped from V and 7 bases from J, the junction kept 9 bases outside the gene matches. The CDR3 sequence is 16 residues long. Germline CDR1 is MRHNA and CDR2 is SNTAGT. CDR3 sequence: CASSDSRRTGSNEQFF. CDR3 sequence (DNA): TGTGCCAGCAGTGACTCCCGAAGGACAGGTTCGAATGAGCAGTTCTTC.

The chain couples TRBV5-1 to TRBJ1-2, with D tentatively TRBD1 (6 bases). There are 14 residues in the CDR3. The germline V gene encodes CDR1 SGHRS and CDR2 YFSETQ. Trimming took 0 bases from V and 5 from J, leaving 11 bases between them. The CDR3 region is CASSLAGGQYGYTF. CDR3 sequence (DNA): TGCGCCAGCAGCTTGGCGGGGGGCCAATATGGCTACACCTTC.

The chain's CDR3 is CASSRTGGEQYF. CDR3 nucleotides: TGTGCCAGCAGCCGGACAGGAGGCGAGCAGTACTTC. The chain links TRBV7-8 to TRBJ2-7; 7 bases line up with TRBD1. V was clipped by 5 bases and J by 6 bases; unmatched bases: 4. From germline, CDR1 is SGHVS and CDR2 FQNEAQ. The CDR3 runs to 12 residues.

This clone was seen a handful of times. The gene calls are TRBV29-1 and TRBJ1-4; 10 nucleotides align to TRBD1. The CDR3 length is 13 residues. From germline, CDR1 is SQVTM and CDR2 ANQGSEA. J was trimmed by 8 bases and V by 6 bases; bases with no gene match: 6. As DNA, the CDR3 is TGCAGCGTCCTCGGACAGGGGGAGGAAAAACTGTTTTTT. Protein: CSVLGQGEEKLFF.